This TCR beta chain is drawn from a study of blood T cell repertoires in COVID-19. Authors' processing steps: Researchers report that nucleated cell counts were estimated from reference gene primer amplification. Assay used: immunoSEQ multiplex PCR; TCRdb lists only in-frame clones, some missing. That table furnishes V, J and clone size, whereas the DNA furnished D and trimming. The sample has 150,000 to 250,000 clones, about 90% seen once. The CDR3 is 16 amino acids. V dropped 4 bases and J dropped 2; count of bases not matched to a gene: 8. Germline-derived CDR1 and CDR2 are MNHNS and SASEGT. Those enrolled, adults aged roughly 18 to 89 years, came from some 25 US areas.

The rearrangement joins TRBV6-1 to TRBJ1-3, with 7 bases lining up with TRBD1. The clonotype comes from a woman under 40 who had recovered from COVID-19. Sequencing was performed on PBMCs or T cells enriched from blood (not recorded which). CDR3 in DNA: TGTGCCAGCAGTGGCAGACAGGGAACCGCTGGAAACACCATATATTTT. Protein sequence: CASSGRQGTAGNTIYF.